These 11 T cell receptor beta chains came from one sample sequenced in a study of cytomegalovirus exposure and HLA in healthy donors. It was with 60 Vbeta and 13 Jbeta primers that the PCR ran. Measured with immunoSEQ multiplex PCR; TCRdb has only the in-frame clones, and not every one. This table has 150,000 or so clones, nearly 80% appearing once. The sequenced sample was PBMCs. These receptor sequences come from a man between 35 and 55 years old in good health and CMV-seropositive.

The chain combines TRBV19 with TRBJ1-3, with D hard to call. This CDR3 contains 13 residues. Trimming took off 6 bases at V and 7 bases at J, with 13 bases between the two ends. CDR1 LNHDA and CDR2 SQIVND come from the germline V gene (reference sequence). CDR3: CASRWEVTNTIYF. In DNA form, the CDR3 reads TGTGCCAGTAGATGGGAGGTTACGAACACCATATATTTT.

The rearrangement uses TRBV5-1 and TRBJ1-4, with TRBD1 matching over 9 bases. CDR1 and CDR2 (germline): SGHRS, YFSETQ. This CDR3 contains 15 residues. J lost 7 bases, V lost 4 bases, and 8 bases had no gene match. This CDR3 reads CASSPPGTGREKLFF. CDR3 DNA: TGCGCCAGCAGCCCCCCTGGGACAGGGCGTGAAAAACTGTTTTTT. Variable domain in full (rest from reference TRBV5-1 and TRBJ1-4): KAGVTQTPRYLIKTRGQQVTLSCSPISGHRSVSWYQQTPGQGLQFLFEYFSETQRNKGNFPGRFSGRQFSNSRSEMNVSTLELGDSALYLCASSPPGTGREKLFFGSGTQLSVL.

The CDR3 DNA reads as TGCAGCGTTGTAGGCGGGATCACAGATACGCAGTATTTT. This codes for CSVVGGITDTQYF. The rearrangement uses TRBV29-1 and TRBJ2-3, with D possibly TRBD2 on 6 matching bases. Trimming removed 4 bases at V and 2 bases at J, with 10 bases between. Germline lookup yields CDR1 SQVTM and CDR2 ANQGSEA. CDR3 length: 13 amino acids.

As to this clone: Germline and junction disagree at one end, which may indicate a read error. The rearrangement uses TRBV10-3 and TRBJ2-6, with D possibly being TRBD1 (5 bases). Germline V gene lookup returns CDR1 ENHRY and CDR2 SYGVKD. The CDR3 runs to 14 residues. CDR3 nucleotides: TGTGCCATCAGTGACAGTACTGGGGCCAACGGCCTGACTTTC. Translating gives CAISDSTGANGLTF.

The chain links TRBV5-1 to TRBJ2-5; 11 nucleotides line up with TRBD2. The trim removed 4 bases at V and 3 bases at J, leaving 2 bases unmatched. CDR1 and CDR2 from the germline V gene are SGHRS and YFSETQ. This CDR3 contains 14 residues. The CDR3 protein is CASSAGLAEETQYF. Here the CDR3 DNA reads TGCGCCAGCAGCGCGGGACTAGCGGAAGAGACCCAGTACTTC.

CDR3 in amino acids: CASSYEGARYGYTF. The DNA of the CDR3 is TGTGCCAGCAGTTACGAGGGGGCTAGGTATGGCTACACCTTC. V usage is TRBV6-6 and J usage is TRBJ1-2, with TRBD1 matching 7 bases. This CDR3 is 14 amino acids long. In germline, CDR1 is MNHNY, CDR2 SVGAGI (reference sequence). V lost 2 bases and J lost 5; bases outside the gene matches: 5.

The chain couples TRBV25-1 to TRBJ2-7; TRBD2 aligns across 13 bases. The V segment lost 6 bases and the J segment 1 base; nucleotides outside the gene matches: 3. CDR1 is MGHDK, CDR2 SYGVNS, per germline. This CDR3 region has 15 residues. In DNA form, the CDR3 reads TGTGCCAGCAGCCAGACTAGCGGGAGGTCCTACGAGCAGTACTTC. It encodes CASSQTSGRSYEQYF.

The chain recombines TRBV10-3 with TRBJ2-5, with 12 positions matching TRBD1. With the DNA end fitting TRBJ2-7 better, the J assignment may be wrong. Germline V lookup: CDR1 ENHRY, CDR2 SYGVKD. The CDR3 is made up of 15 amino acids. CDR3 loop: CAISNLGQGAYEQYF. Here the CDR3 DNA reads TGTGCCATCAGTAATTTGGGACAGGGGGCTTACGAGCAGTACTTC.

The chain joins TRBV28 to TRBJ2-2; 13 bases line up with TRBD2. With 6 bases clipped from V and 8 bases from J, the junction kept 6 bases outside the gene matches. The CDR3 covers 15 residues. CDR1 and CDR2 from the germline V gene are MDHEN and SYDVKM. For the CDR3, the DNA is TGTGCCAGCAGCCTCGGGACTAGCGGGGTGGGGGAGCTGTTTTTT. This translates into CASSLGTSGVGELFF.

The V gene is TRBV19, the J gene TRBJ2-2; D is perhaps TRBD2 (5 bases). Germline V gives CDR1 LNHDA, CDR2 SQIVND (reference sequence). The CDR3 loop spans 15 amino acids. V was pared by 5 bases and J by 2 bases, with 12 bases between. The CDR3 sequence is CASSARTVNTGELFF. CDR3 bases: TGTGCCAGTAGTGCCCGGACTGTCAACACCGGGGAGCTGTTTTTT.

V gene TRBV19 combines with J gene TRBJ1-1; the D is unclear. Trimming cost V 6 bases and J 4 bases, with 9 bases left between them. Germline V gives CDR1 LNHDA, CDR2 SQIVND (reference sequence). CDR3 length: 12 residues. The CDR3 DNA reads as TGTGCCAGTAGGTTCGGTGCCACTGAAGCTTTCTTT. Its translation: CASRFGATEAFF.